This TCR beta chain was sequenced for a study of cytomegalovirus exposure and HLA in healthy donors. The PCR used 60 Vbeta and 13 Jbeta primers. Sequencing used immunoSEQ multiplex PCR; TCRdb keeps in-frame clones, though not all of them. This sample has approximately 190,000 clones, with approximately 80% found just once. The CDR3 totals 16 residues. The V segment lost 0 bases and the J segment 3 bases; nucleotides outside the gene matches: 6. Germline assignment: CDR1 SGDLS and CDR2 YYNGEE. This receptor was obtained from a woman aged 18-29 years in good health and CMV-seropositive. Material: PBMCs. The chain combines TRBV9 with TRBJ1-2; 9 bases align to TRBD1. CDR3 protein: CASSVGDRDRDYGYTF. The CDR3 DNA is TGTGCCAGCAGCGTAGGGGACCGGGACAGGGACTATGGCTACACCTTC.